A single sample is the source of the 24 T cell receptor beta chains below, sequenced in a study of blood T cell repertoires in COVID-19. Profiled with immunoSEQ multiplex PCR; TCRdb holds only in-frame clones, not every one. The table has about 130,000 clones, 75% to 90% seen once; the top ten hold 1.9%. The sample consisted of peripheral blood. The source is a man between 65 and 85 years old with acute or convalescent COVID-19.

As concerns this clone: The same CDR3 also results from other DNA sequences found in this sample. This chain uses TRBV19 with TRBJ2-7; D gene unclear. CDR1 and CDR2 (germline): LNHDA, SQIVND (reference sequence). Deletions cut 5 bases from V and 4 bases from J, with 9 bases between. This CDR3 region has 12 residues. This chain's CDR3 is CASSGGLYEQYF. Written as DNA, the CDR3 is TGTGCCAGTAGTGGTGGGCTTTACGAGCAGTACTTC.

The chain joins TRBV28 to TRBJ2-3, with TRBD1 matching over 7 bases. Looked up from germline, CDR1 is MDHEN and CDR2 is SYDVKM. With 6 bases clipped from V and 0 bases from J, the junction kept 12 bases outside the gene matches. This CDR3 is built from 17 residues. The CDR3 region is CASSGRQGSVSTDTQYF. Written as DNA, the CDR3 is TGTGCCAGCAGCGGCCGACAGGGTTCGGTTAGCACAGATACGCAGTATTTT.

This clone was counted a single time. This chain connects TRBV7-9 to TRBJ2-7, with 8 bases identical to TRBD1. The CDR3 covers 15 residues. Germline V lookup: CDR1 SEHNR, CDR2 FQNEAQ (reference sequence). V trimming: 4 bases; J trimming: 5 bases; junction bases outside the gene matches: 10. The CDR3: CASSSTDRGGNEQYF. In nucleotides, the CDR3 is TGTGCCAGCAGCTCGACAGACAGGGGCGGGAACGAGCAGTACTTC.

The CDR3 nucleotides are TGTGCCAGCAGTGAAGCGTCTAGCGGGGCAGATACGCAGTATTTT. Translated, it gives CASSEASSGADTQYF. The gene calls are TRBV6-1 and TRBJ2-3; 9 bases align to TRBD2. The CDR3 has 15 amino acids. V shed 0 bases and J 4 bases; nucleotides not matched to a gene: 2. The germline V gene has CDR1 MNHNS and CDR2 SASEGT.

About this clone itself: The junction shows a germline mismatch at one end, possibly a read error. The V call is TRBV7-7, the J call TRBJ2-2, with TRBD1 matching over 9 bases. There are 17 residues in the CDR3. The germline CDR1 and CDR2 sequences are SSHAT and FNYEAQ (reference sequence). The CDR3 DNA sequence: TGTGCTAGCAGCTTAGGAGGGGGGACAGGGAGAACCGGGGAGCTGTTTTTT. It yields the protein CASSLGGGTGRTGELFF.

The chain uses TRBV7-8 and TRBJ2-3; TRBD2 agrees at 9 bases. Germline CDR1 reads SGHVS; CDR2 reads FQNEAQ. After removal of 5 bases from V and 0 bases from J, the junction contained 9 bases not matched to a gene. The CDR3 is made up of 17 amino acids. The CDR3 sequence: CASSKRTSVTSTDTQYF. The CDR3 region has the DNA TGTGCCAGCAGCAAGAGGACTAGCGTAACTAGCACAGATACGCAGTATTTT.

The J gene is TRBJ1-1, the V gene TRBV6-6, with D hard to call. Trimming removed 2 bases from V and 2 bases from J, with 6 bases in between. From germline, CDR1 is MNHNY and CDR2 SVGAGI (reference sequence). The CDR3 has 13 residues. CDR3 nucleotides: TGTGCCAGCAGTTACGAGGAAAACACTGAAGCTTTCTTT. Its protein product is CASSYEENTEAFF.

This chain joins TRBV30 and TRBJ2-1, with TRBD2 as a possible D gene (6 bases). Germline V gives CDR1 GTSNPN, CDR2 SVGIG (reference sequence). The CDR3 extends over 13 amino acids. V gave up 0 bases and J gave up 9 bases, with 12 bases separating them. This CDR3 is CAWSVGGVGEQFF. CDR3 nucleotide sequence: TGTGCCTGGAGTGTAGGCGGGGTGGGTGAGCAGTTCTTC. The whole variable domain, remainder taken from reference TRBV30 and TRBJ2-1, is SQTIHQWPATLVQPVGSPLSLECTVEGTSNPNLYWYRQAAGRGLQLLFYSVGIGQISSEVPQNLSASRPQDRQFILSSKKLLLSDSGFYLCAWSVGGVGEQFFGPGTRLTVL.

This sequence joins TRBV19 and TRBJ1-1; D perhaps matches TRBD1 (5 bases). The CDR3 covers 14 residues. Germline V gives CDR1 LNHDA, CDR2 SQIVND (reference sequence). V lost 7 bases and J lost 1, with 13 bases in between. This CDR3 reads CASKRTQENTEAFF. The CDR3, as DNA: TGTGCCAGTAAAAGGACACAGGAGAACACTGAAGCTTTCTTT. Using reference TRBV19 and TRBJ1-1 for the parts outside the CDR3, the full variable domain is DGGITQSPKYLFRKEGQNVTLSCEQNLNHDAMYWYRQDPGQGLRLIYYSQIVNDFQKGDIAEGYSVSREKKESFPLTVTSAQKNPTAFYLCASKRTQENTEAFFGQGTRLTVV.

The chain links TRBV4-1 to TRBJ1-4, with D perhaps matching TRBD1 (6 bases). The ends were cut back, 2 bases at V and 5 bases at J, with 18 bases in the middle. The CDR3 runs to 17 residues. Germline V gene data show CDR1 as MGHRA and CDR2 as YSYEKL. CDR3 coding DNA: TGCGCCAGCAGCCAACCCACCCTCGGACAGCGGAATGAAAAACTGTTTTTT. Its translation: CASSQPTLGQRNEKLFF.

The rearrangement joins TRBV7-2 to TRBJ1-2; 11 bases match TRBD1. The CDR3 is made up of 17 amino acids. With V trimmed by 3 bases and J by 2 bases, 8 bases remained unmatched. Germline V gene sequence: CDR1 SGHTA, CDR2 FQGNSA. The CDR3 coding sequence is TGTGCCAGCAGCTTCGACCCCGGGACAGGGGGGAACTATGGCTACACCTTC. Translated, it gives CASSFDPGTGGNYGYTF. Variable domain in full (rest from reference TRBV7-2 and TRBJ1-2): GAGVSQSPSNKVTEKGKDVELRCDPISGHTALYWYRQSLGQGLEFLIYFQGNSAPDKSGLPSDRFSAERTGGSVSTLTIQRTQQEDSAVYLCASSFDPGTGGNYGYTFGSGTRLTVV.

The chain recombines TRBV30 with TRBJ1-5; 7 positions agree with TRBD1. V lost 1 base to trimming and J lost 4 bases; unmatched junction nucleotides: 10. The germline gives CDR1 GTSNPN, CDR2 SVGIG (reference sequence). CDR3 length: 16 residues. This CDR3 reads CAWSGTAYRGNQPQHF. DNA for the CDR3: TGTGCCTGGAGTGGAACAGCGTACAGGGGAAATCAGCCCCAGCATTTT.

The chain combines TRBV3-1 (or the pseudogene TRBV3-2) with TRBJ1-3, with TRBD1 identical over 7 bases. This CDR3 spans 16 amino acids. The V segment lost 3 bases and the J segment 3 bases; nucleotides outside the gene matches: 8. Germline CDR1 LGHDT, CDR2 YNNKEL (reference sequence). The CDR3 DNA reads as TGTGCCAGCAGCCACTTGACAGGGTCGGGTGGAAACACCATATATTTT. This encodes CASSHLTGSGGNTIYF.

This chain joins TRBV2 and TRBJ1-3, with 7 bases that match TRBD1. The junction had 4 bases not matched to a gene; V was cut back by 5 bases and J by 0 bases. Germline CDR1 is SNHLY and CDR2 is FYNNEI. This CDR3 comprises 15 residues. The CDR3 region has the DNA TGTGCCAGCAGTCGGGACAGCTCCTCTGGAAACACCATATATTTT. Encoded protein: CASSRDSSSGNTIYF.

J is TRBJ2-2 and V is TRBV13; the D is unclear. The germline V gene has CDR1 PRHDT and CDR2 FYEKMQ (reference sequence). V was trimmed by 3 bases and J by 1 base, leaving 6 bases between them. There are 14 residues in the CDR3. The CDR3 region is CASSLLVNTGELFF. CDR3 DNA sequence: TGTGCCAGCAGCTTGTTAGTGAACACCGGGGAGCTGTTTTTT.

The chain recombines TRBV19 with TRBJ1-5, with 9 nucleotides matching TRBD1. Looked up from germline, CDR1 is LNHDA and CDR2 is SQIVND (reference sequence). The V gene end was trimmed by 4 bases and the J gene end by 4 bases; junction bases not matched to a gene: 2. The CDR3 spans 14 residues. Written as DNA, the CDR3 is TGTGCCAGTAGTAACAGGGGGCCGAATCAGCCCCAGCATTTT. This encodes CASSNRGPNQPQHF. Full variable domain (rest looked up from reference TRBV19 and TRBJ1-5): DGGITQSPKYLFRKEGQNVTLSCEQNLNHDAMYWYRQDPGQGLRLIYYSQIVNDFQKGDIAEGYSVSREKKESFPLTVTSAQKNPTAFYLCASSNRGPNQPQHFGDGTRLSIL.

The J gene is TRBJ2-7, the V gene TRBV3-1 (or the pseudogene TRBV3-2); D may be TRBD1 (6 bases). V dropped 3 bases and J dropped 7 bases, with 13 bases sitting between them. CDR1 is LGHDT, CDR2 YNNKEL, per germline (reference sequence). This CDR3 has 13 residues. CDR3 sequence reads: CASSQEPRGEQYF. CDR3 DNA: TGTGCCAGCAGCCAGGAACCCAGGGGAGAGCAGTACTTC.

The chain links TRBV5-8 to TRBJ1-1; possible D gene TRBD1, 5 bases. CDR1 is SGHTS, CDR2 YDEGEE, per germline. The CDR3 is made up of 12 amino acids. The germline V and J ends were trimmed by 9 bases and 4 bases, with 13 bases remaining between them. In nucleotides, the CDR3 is TGTGCCACTCGCGGGGGGGGCACTGAAGCTTTCTTT. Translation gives CATRGGGTEAFF.

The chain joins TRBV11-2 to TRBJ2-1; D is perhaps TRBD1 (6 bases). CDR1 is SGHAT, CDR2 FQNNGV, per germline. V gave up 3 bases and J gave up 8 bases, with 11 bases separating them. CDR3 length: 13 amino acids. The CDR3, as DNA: TGTGCCAGCAGCTTTCCTTGGGGGCATGAGCAGTTCTTC. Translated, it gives CASSFPWGHEQFF. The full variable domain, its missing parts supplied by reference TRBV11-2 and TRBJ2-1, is EAGVAQSPRYKIIEKRQSVAFWCNPISGHATLYWYQQILGQGPKLLIQFQNNGVVDDSQLPKDRFSAERLKGVDSTLKIQPAKLEDSAVYLCASSFPWGHEQFFGPGTRLTVL.

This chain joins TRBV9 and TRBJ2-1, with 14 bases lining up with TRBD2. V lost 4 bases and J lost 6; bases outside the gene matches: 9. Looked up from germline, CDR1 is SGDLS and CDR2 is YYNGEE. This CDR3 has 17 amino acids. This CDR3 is CASSFRTSGGPGNEQFF. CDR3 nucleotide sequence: TGTGCCAGCAGCTTTCGGACTAGCGGGGGGCCGGGCAATGAGCAGTTCTTC.

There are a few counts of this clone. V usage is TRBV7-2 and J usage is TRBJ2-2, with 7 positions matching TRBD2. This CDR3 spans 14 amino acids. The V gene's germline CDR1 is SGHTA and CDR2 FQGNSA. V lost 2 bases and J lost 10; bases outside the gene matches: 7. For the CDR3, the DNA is TGTGCCAGCAGCTTATTCAGCGGGGCGGAGGAGCTGTTTTTT. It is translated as CASSLFSGAEELFF.

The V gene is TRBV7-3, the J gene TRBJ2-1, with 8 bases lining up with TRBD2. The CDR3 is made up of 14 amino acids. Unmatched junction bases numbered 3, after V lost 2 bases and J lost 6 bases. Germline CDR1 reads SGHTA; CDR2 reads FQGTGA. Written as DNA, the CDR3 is TGTGCCAGCAGCTTATCTAGCGGGCCCAATGAGCAGTTCTTC. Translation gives CASSLSSGPNEQFF.

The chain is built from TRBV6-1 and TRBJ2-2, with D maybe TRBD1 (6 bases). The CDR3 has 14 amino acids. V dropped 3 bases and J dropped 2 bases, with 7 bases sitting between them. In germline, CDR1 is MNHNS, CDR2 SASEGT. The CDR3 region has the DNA TGTGCCAGCAGTGACAGGGGCAACACCGGGGAGCTGTTTTTT. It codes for CASSDRGNTGELFF.

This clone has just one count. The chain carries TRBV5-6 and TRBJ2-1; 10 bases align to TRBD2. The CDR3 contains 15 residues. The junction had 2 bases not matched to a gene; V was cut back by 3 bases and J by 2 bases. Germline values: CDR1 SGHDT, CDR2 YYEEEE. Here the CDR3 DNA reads TGTGCCAGCAGCTCTCTAGCGGGGGCCTACAATGAGCAGTTCTTC. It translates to CASSSLAGAYNEQFF.